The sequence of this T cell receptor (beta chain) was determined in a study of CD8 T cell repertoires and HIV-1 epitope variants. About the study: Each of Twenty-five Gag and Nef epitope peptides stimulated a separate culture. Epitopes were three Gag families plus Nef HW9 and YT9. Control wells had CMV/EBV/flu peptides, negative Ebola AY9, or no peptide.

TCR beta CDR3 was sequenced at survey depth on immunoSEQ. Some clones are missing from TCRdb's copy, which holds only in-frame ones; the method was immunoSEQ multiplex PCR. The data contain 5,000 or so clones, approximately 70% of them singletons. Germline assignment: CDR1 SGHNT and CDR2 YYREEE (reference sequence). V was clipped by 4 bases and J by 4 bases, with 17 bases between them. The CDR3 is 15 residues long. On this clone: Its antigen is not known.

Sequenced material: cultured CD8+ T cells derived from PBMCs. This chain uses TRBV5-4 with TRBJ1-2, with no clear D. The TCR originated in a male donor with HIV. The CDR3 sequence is CASSGLEGSVYGYTF. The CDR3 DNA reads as TGTGCCAGCAGCGGACTGGAAGGGTCCGTCTATGGCTACACCTTC. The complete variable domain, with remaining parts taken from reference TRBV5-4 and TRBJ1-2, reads ETGVTQSPTHLIKTRGQQVTLRCSSQSGHNTVSWYQQALGQGPQFIFQYYREEENGRGNFPPRFSGLQFPNYSSELNVNALELDDSALYLCASSGLEGSVYGYTFGSGTRLTVV.